The present TCR beta chain was sequenced within a study of PD-1 blockade in classical Hodgkin lymphoma. The protocol was immunoSEQ multiplex PCR, while the TCRdb copy is restricted to in-frame clones and leaves out a portion. The table has fewer than 100,000 clones, roughly 91% seen once. Time point specified: cycle 4 day 1 (C4D1), after 6 weeks of nivolumab. Following autologous stem cell transplantation, relapse occurred in every patient, and exposure to brentuximab vedotin varied. V was pared by 5 bases and J by 6 bases, with 8 bases of the junction left unmatched. The CDR3 consists of 14 residues. Germline CDR1 is SGDLS and CDR2 is YYNGEE. Study-wide results and limits: CD4+ TCR diversity, unlike CD8+, rose significantly by C4D1. Excluded were patients who started nivolumab under 1 year after ASCT, a group that had lower diversity.

This clone was detected a few times. Its antigen is unknown. The TCR was taken from a human donor with classical Hodgkin lymphoma. The sequenced sample was peripheral blood mononuclear cells (PBMCs), obtained before the fourth cycle of nivolumab. This chain uses TRBV9 with TRBJ1-2, with 9 bases fitting TRBD1. The CDR3 DNA is TGTGCCAGCAGAGATCTACAGGGGGCGGATGGCTACACCTTC. This gives the protein CASRDLQGADGYTF.